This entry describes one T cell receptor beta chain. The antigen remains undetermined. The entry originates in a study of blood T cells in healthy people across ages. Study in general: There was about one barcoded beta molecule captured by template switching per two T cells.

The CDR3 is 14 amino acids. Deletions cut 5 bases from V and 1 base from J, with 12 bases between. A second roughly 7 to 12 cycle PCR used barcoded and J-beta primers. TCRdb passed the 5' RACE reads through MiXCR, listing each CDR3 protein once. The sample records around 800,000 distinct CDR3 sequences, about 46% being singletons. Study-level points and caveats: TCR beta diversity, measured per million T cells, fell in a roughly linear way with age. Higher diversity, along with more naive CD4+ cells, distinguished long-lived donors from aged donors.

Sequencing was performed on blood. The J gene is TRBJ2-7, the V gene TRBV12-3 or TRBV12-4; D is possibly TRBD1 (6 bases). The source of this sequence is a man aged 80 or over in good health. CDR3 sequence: CASSDRDMSYEQYF. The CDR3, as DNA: TGTGCCAGCAGTGACCGGGACATGTCCTACGAGCAGTACTTC.